One sample yielded the 32 T cell receptor beta chains listed below, sequenced in a study of blood T cell repertoires in COVID-19. Profiling relied on immunoSEQ multiplex PCR, and the TCRdb table lists in-frame clones only, not all of them. The table records some 240,000 clones, roughly 92% of them present only once. Sequenced sample: peripheral blood. The origin of the receptors is a man in his fifties or sixties with COVID-19, enrolled during active disease.

The genes are TRBV2 and TRBJ1-2, with D uncertain. The CDR3 loop spans 11 amino acids. The germline gives CDR1 SNHLY, CDR2 FYNNEI. The V gene lost 6 bases and the J gene lost 7 bases, with 9 bases spanning the gap. CDR3 nucleotide sequence: TGTGCCAGCAGCCTAGTCCGTGGCTACACCTTC. Translation gives CASSLVRGYTF.

The chain is built from TRBV2 and TRBJ1-2; TRBD1 agrees at 8 bases. The CDR3 has 16 amino acids. The J segment lost 8 bases and the V segment lost 5 bases, leaving 16 bases of the junction unmatched. CDR1 and CDR2 from the germline V gene are SNHLY and FYNNEI. CDR3 nucleotide sequence: TGTGCCAGCAGTCAAAACCCCTTCGGACAGGGTAACGGCTACACCTTC. Translated, it gives CASSQNPFGQGNGYTF. Full variable domain (missing parts from reference TRBV2 and TRBJ1-2): EPEVTQTPSHQVTQMGQEVILRCVPISNHLYFYWYRQILGQKVEFLVSFYNNEISEKSEIFDDQFSVERPDGSNFTLKIRSTKLEDSAMYFCASSQNPFGQGNGYTFGSGTRLTVV.

DNA for the CDR3: TGTGCCAGCAACGGACACTATAATTCACCCCTCCACTTT. Translating gives CASNGHYNSPLHF. The chain combines TRBV3-1 (or the pseudogene TRBV3-2) with TRBJ1-6, with D tentatively TRBD1 (5 bases). CDR3 length: 13 residues. The germline gives CDR1 LGHDT, CDR2 YNNKEL (reference sequence). Deletions cut 7 bases from V and 3 bases from J, with 7 bases between.

This rearrangement joins TRBV7-9 to TRBJ2-7; 11 positions agree with TRBD2. Per germline, CDR1 SEHNR and CDR2 FQNEAQ (reference sequence). This CDR3 contains 17 residues. V lost 8 bases and J lost 3; bases outside the gene matches: 15. DNA of the CDR3: TGTGCCAGCGCCTACGAGCCCCGACTAGCGGGAAACTACGAGCAGTACTTC. It encodes CASAYEPRLAGNYEQYF.

The genes are TRBV7-2 and TRBJ2-5; 9 bases line up with TRBD1. Trimming took 4 bases from V and 4 from J; bases not matched to a gene: 7. Germline-derived CDR1 and CDR2 are SGHTA and FQGNSA. The CDR3 spans 15 residues. The CDR3 loop reads CASSSAGTGRETQYF. The DNA of the CDR3 is TGTGCCAGCAGCTCAGCCGGGACAGGGCGAGAGACCCAGTACTTC.

The V call is TRBV7-9, the J call TRBJ1-1; weak D call: TRBD1 (6 bases). The CDR3 length is 15 residues. The V gene's germline CDR1 is SEHNR and CDR2 FQNEAQ (reference sequence). V was trimmed by 2 bases and J by 0 bases, leaving 10 bases between them. This CDR3 is CASSLLPGVNTEAFF. The CDR3 coding sequence is TGTGCCAGCAGCTTACTTCCAGGGGTGAACACTGAAGCTTTCTTT.

The rearrangement uses TRBV3-1 (or the pseudogene TRBV3-2) and TRBJ1-2; a weak D match, TRBD1 (6 bases). Germline V gives CDR1 LGHDT, CDR2 YNNKEL (reference sequence). The CDR3 has 15 amino acids. V was shortened by 5 bases and J by 4 bases, with 17 bases between the two germline ends. The CDR3 protein is CASSSRTQGSYGYTF. CDR3 bases: TGTGCCAGCAGCTCCCGGACCCAGGGGAGCTATGGCTACACCTTC.

V and J are TRBV18 and TRBJ1-2; the D gene is possibly TRBD1 (5 bases). Trimming left V 2 bases short and J 6 bases short, with 10 bases between. The CDR3 covers 13 residues. The germline V gene has CDR1 KGHSH and CDR2 LQKENI. The CDR3 nucleotides read TGTGCCAGCTCACCAAGGACACGGGATGGCTACACCTTC. Residues: CASSPRTRDGYTF. Full variable domain (outside the CDR3, taken from reference TRBV18 and TRBJ1-2): NAGVMQNPRHLVRRRGQEARLRCSPMKGHSHVYWYRQLPEEGLKFMVYLQKENIIDESGMPKERFSAEFPKEGPSILRIQQVVRGDSAAYFCASSPRTRDGYTFGSGTRLTVV.

The J gene is TRBJ2-1, the V gene TRBV7-3; 7 bases match TRBD1. Looked up from germline, CDR1 is SGHTA and CDR2 is FQGTGA. This CDR3 comprises 16 residues. J gave up 7 bases and V 1 base, and 10 bases lay outside the gene matches. Here the CDR3 DNA reads TGTGCCAGCAGCTTAAACCTTGGGACAGCTGCGAATGAGCAGTTCTTC. Amino acid sequence: CASSLNLGTAANEQFF. Using reference TRBV7-3 and TRBJ2-1 for the parts outside the CDR3, the full variable domain is GAGVSQTPSNKVTEKGKYVELRCDPISGHTALYWYRQSLGQGPEFLIYFQGTGAADDSGLPNDRFFAVRPEGSVSTLKIQRTERGDSAVYLCASSLNLGTAANEQFFGPGTRLTVL.

A few counts support this clone. The chain employs TRBV9 and TRBJ1-6; D gene uncertain. Trimming took off 2 bases at V and 8 bases at J, with 14 bases between the two ends. CDR1 and CDR2 from the germline V gene are SGDLS and YYNGEE. The CDR3 is 15 residues long. In DNA form, the CDR3 reads TGTGCCAGCAGCGTCCAGGACGGGCGGGATTCACCCCTCCACTTT. It specifies CASSVQDGRDSPLHF.

V and J are TRBV30 and TRBJ2-2; D remains ambiguous. This CDR3 has 13 residues. Germline lookup yields CDR1 GTSNPN and CDR2 SVGIG (reference sequence). V dropped 1 base and J dropped 7 bases, with 10 bases sitting between them. The CDR3 nucleotides are TGTGCCTGGAGTGCGACAATTGGCGGGGAGCTGTTTTTT. Translating gives CAWSATIGGELFF.

The chain has TRBV19 and TRBJ1-2; TRBD1 might be the D (6 bases). The CDR3 is made up of 15 amino acids. Germline lookup yields CDR1 LNHDA and CDR2 SQIVND (reference sequence). V lost 2 bases and J 1 base, leaving 11 bases between the germline ends. The CDR3: CASSIKAGDNYGYTF. The CDR3 DNA reads TGTGCCAGTAGTATAAAGGCAGGGGATAACTATGGCTACACCTTC.

This clone showed up just once. The chain couples TRBV6-5 to TRBJ1-1; no clear D gene. This CDR3 region has 14 residues. Germline loops: CDR1 MNHEY, CDR2 SVGAGI. V lost 3 bases and J 3 bases, leaving 11 bases between the germline ends. CDR3 sequence reads: CASSYQIRDTEAFF. The DNA of the CDR3 is TGTGCCAGCAGTTATCAAATTCGGGACACTGAAGCTTTCTTT.

The genes are TRBV7-9 and TRBJ1-2; D is uncertain. Germline-derived CDR1 and CDR2 are SEHNR and FQNEAQ (reference sequence). Trimming stripped 6 bases from V and 0 bases from J, with 5 bases between. The CDR3 is 12 amino acids. This CDR3 reads CASRATNYGYTF. In DNA form, the CDR3 reads TGTGCCAGCAGAGCTACTAACTATGGCTACACCTTC. The full variable domain, completed using reference TRBV7-9 and TRBJ1-2, is DTGVSQNPRHKITKRGQNVTFRCDPISEHNRLYWYRQTLGQGPEFLTYFQNEAQLEKSRLLSDRFSAERPKGSFSTLEIQRTEQGDSAMYLCASRATNYGYTFGSGTRLTVV.

This chain uses TRBV6-6 with TRBJ1-6; D is ambiguous. The CDR3 has 13 amino acids. V dropped 7 bases and J dropped 10 bases, with 14 bases sitting between them. Germline CDR1 and CDR2: MNHNY and SVGAGI (reference sequence). CDR3 sequence: CASIPAGSSPLHF. The CDR3 bases are TGTGCCAGCATCCCGGCGGGTAGCTCACCCCTCCACTTT.

V usage is TRBV5-4 and J usage is TRBJ2-3; 12 bases agree with TRBD2. This CDR3 is built from 15 residues. Losses at the gene ends were 3 bases for V and 6 bases for J; bases not matched to a gene: 5. Germline-derived CDR1 and CDR2 are SGHNT and YYREEE (reference sequence). CDR3 region: CASSSTSGSSDTQYF. CDR3 nucleotide sequence: TGTGCCAGCAGCTCGACTAGCGGGAGTTCTGATACGCAGTATTTT.

This chain links TRBV21-1 with TRBJ2-1; the table calls TRBD2, which could not be checked here. TRBV21-1 corresponds to a pseudogene. The CDR3 is 14 amino acids. CDR3 nucleotide sequence: TGTGCCAGCAGCTCGTATCCCTTCCCCAATGAGCAGTTCTTC. Translating it yields CASSSYPFPNEQFF.

CDR3 bases: TGTGCCTGGGAACGAGGACAGGGGACCGGGGAGCTGTTTTTT. This sequence encodes CAWERGQGTGELFF. The genes are TRBV30 and TRBJ2-2; 9 bases agree with TRBD1. Germline-derived CDR1 and CDR2 are GTSNPN and SVGIG (reference sequence). Trimming took 5 bases from V and 5 from J; bases not matched to a gene: 6. The CDR3 loop spans 14 amino acids.

This clone has a handful of counts. The V call is TRBV2, the J call TRBJ2-7; 10 positions agree with TRBD1. Germline V lookup: CDR1 SNHLY, CDR2 FYNNEI. V lost 5 bases, J lost 0 bases, and 4 bases stayed unmatched. CDR3 size: 15 residues. The CDR3 sequence: CASSKDRGISYEQYF. The CDR3 DNA reads as TGTGCCAGCAGTAAGGACAGGGGGATCTCCTACGAGCAGTACTTC.

This clone showed up just a few times. The CDR3 spells CASSLAMRGSEQYF. In nucleotides, the CDR3 is TGTGCCAGCAGTTTGGCGATGCGGGGTTCCGAGCAGTACTTC. The chain carries TRBV27 and TRBJ2-7, with D possibly TRBD2 on 6 matching bases. V was trimmed by 3 bases and J by 6 bases, leaving 15 bases between them. CDR3 size: 14 residues. Germline lookup yields CDR1 MNHEY and CDR2 SMNVEV (reference sequence).

The V and J genes are TRBV4-1 and TRBJ1-2; D is unclear. The CDR3 has 15 residues. V lost 2 bases and J 0 bases, leaving 10 bases between the germline ends. The germline V gene has CDR1 MGHRA and CDR2 YSYEKL. The CDR3 region is CASSQSGHPNYGYTF. The CDR3 nucleotides read TGCGCCAGCAGCCAATCCGGTCATCCTAACTATGGCTACACCTTC.

The chain has TRBV5-5 and TRBJ1-5; 7 bases align to TRBD1. The CDR3 spans 13 residues. The V gene end was trimmed by 4 bases and the J gene end by 6 bases; junction bases not matched to a gene: 4. Germline lookup yields CDR1 SGHKS and CDR2 YYEKEE (reference sequence). The CDR3 DNA sequence: TGTGCCAGCAGCCCCGACAGGGCTCAGCCCCAGCATTTT. It translates to CASSPDRAQPQHF.

This chain links TRBV12-3 or TRBV12-4 with TRBJ1-2, with TRBD1 matching over 7 bases. The V gene end was trimmed by 10 bases and the J gene end by 6 bases; junction bases not matched to a gene: 11. The CDR3 consists of 13 residues. The CDR3 DNA reads as TGTGCCATCCTATTACAGGGGCGAGATGGCTACACCTTC. It yields the protein CAILLQGRDGYTF.

The V gene is TRBV5-4, the J gene TRBJ1-2; D call uncertain. V was pared by 2 bases and J by 11 bases, with 13 bases between. The CDR3 totals 12 residues. Per the germline V gene, CDR1 is SGHNT and CDR2 is YYREEE (reference sequence). The CDR3 sequence: CASSFGDEMYTF. In nucleotides, the CDR3 is TGTGCCAGCAGCTTCGGGGATGAGATGTACACCTTC.

The gene calls are TRBV30 and TRBJ2-6; D is uncertain. There are 13 residues in the CDR3. CDR1 is GTSNPN, CDR2 SVGIG, per germline (reference sequence). Trimming left V 3 bases short and J 1 base short, with 4 bases between. The CDR3 sequence is CAWRQSGANVLTF. CDR3 nucleotide sequence: TGTGCCTGGAGGCAGTCTGGGGCCAACGTCCTGACTTTC.

The chain recombines TRBV4-3 with TRBJ1-1, with a weak D call TRBD1 (6 bases). The CDR3 is made up of 14 amino acids. V was clipped by 3 bases and J by 2 bases, with 10 bases between them. Germline CDR1 and CDR2: LGHNA and YSLEER. The CDR3 loop is CASSHWTVNTEAFF. The CDR3, as DNA: TGCGCCAGCAGCCACTGGACAGTTAACACTGAAGCTTTCTTT.

This rearrangement joins TRBV5-1 to TRBJ1-1; 7 nucleotides align to TRBD1. Germline V gene data show CDR1 as SGHRS and CDR2 as YFSETQ. CDR3 length: 17 residues. V shed 0 bases and J 4 bases; nucleotides not matched to a gene: 12. The CDR3: CASSLVSDRVRGTEAFF. In DNA form, the CDR3 reads TGCGCCAGCAGCTTGGTTTCCGACAGGGTACGGGGCACTGAAGCTTTCTTT. Together with reference TRBV5-1 and TRBJ1-1, the CDR3 gives the full variable domain: KAGVTQTPRYLIKTRGQQVTLSCSPISGHRSVSWYQQTPGQGLQFLFEYFSETQRNKGNFPGRFSGRQFSNSRSEMNVSTLELGDSALYLCASSLVSDRVRGTEAFFGQGTRLTVV.

As DNA, the CDR3 is TGTGCCACCCGGACAGGTGGATTTCGTAAAGGCAATCAGCCCCAGCATTTT. Amino acids: CATRTGGFRKGNQPQHF. V and J are TRBV11-3 and TRBJ1-5, with 7 nucleotides matching TRBD1. Trimming cost V 10 bases and J 2 bases; bases outside gene matches: 17. Germline V gives CDR1 SGHNT, CDR2 YENEEA. This CDR3 is 17 amino acids long.

The chain is built from TRBV7-3 and TRBJ1-1; the match to TRBD1 covers 7 bases. J was trimmed by 7 bases and V by 4 bases; bases with no gene match: 6. This CDR3 spans 13 amino acids. Germline V gene lookup returns CDR1 SGHTA and CDR2 FQGTGA. The CDR3: CASSSRQGGEAFF. The CDR3 DNA reads TGTGCCAGCAGCTCAAGACAGGGCGGTGAAGCTTTCTTT.

The chain has TRBV4-1 and TRBJ1-2; perhaps TRBD1 as D (6 bases). With 0 bases removed from V and 4 bases from J, the gap between germline ends came to 9 bases. Germline CDR1 is MGHRA and CDR2 is YSYEKL. The CDR3 has 14 amino acids. The CDR3 DNA reads TGCGCCAGCAGCCAAGAAACAGGGCGCTATGGCTACACCTTC. It is translated as CASSQETGRYGYTF.

V and J are TRBV7-9 and TRBJ2-1; TRBD2 is a possible D gene (6 bases). The CDR3 is made up of 15 amino acids. V lost 1 base and J lost 6, with 13 bases in between. CDR1 is SEHNR and CDR2 is FQNEAQ in the germline V gene (reference sequence). CDR3 sequence reads: CASSLESAGINEQFF. The CDR3 region has the DNA TGTGCCAGCAGCTTAGAGTCTGCGGGAATCAATGAGCAGTTCTTC.

The chain links TRBV5-1 to TRBJ2-1, with a possible D match to TRBD1 (6 bases). The germline V gene encodes CDR1 SGHRS and CDR2 YFSETQ. The CDR3 loop spans 14 amino acids. V gave up 6 bases and J gave up 6 bases, with 16 bases separating them. CDR3 in DNA: TGCGCCAGCAAAAGGGACATCACGAGCAATGAGCAGTTCTTC. As protein: CASKRDITSNEQFF.